The 20 T cell receptor beta chains listed next were all sequenced from one sample in a study of lymphopenia after photon versus proton radiotherapy. Measured with immunoSEQ multiplex PCR; TCRdb has only the in-frame clones, and not every one. The sample lists about 53,000 clones; about 83% were seen once. The specimen was peripheral blood, collected from a patient treated with photon-based radiotherapy. Every receptor here comes from a man aged 50 to 60 with gastric cancer.

This sequence joins TRBV30 and TRBJ2-5, with D unclear. CDR1 and CDR2 from the germline V gene are GTSNPN and SVGIG (reference sequence). Trimming took off 1 base at V and 4 bases at J, with 7 bases between the two ends. The CDR3 has 12 amino acids. In DNA, the CDR3 is TGTGCCTGGAGTGAAATTAGAGAGACCCAGTACTTC. It is translated as CAWSEIRETQYF.

In DNA form, the CDR3 reads TGTGCCAGCAGCCAAGTAGCTTTCGGCACCATATATTTT. Protein: CASSQVAFGTIYF. The chain carries TRBV14 and TRBJ1-3; D not certain. Germline V gene lookup returns CDR1 SGHDN and CDR2 FVKESK. Deletions cut 1 base from V and 9 bases from J, with 10 bases between. The CDR3 extends over 13 amino acids.

This chain uses TRBV7-9 with TRBJ2-7; 7 nucleotides align to TRBD1. Germline values: CDR1 SEHNR, CDR2 FQNEAQ (reference sequence). The CDR3 consists of 14 residues. Germline trimming cut 1 base from V and 3 bases from J; bases unmatched to any gene: 3. The CDR3, as DNA: TGTGCCAGCAGCTTAGGCCCAGGGGGCTACGAGCAGTACTTC. It is translated as CASSLGPGGYEQYF.

The sample holds one count of this clone. The V gene is TRBV19, the J gene TRBJ2-4, with D possibly matching TRBD1 (6 bases). V was clipped by 2 bases and J by 2 bases, with 7 bases between them. In germline, CDR1 is LNHDA, CDR2 SQIVND (reference sequence). This CDR3 has 14 amino acids. This chain's CDR3 is CASSIRGSKNIQYF. The CDR3 DNA reads TGTGCCAGTAGTATAAGGGGGTCCAAAAACATTCAGTACTTC.

The chain employs TRBV9 and TRBJ2-7, with 7 nucleotides matching TRBD2. Germline trimming cut 0 bases from V and 5 bases from J; bases unmatched to any gene: 8. This CDR3 is 15 amino acids long. Germline V gene data show CDR1 as SGDLS and CDR2 as YYNGEE. The CDR3 spells CASSVVGGARDEQYF. The CDR3 DNA is TGTGCCAGCAGCGTAGTGGGAGGGGCCCGCGACGAGCAGTACTTC.

The chain couples TRBV14 to TRBJ2-2; TRBD1 matches at 7 bases. CDR1 and CDR2 from the germline V gene are SGHDN and FVKESK. This CDR3 has 14 amino acids. V trimming: 3 bases; J trimming: 6 bases; junction bases outside the gene matches: 4. For the CDR3, the DNA is TGTGCCAGCAGCCAGCGACAGGGTCCCGGGGAGCTGTTTTTT. Protein sequence: CASSQRQGPGELFF.

The genes are TRBV6-5 and TRBJ2-2, with TRBD2 matching over 7 bases. Germline V gene data show CDR1 as MNHEY and CDR2 as SVGAGI. The trim removed 6 bases at V and 3 bases at J, leaving 7 bases unmatched. This CDR3 is 15 amino acids long. CDR3 protein: CASSPPGLHTGELFF. The CDR3 nucleotides read TGTGCCAGCAGCCCCCCGGGACTACACACCGGGGAGCTGTTTTTT.

J is TRBJ2-3 and V is TRBV4-2; D is perhaps TRBD1 (7 bases). V lost 4 bases and J 4 bases, leaving 12 bases between the germline ends. This CDR3 contains 14 residues. Germline-derived CDR1 and CDR2 are LGHNA and YNFKEQ. In DNA, the CDR3 is TGTGCCAGCAGCCGAGGGGGCGGGGCAGATACGCAGTATTTT. This encodes CASSRGGGADTQYF.

The chain joins TRBV5-6 to TRBJ2-1; unclear D gene. Germline CDR1 is SGHDT and CDR2 is YYEEEE. Trimming removed 0 bases from V and 4 bases from J, with 17 bases in between. The CDR3 spans 17 residues. The CDR3 loop is CASSLGARWQKYNEQFF. Written as DNA, the CDR3 is TGTGCCAGCAGCTTGGGGGCTAGGTGGCAGAAGTACAATGAGCAGTTCTTC.

This clone has just a few counts. The V call is TRBV19, the J call TRBJ1-5, with D possibly matching TRBD1 (6 bases). Trimming removed 5 bases at V and 7 bases at J, with 24 bases between. This CDR3 is 17 amino acids long. Germline lookup yields CDR1 LNHDA and CDR2 SQIVND (reference sequence). DNA of the CDR3: TGTGCCAGTAGTCATTACCCCACAGGGAGGGGGGAGCAGCCCCAGCATTTT. Amino acids: CASSHYPTGRGEQPQHF.

This chain uses TRBV12-1 with TRBJ1-1. TRBV12-1 constitutes a pseudogene. The CDR3 covers 12 residues. CDR3 sequence reads: CASAGLAQEAFF. CDR3 coding DNA: TGTGCCAGCGCGGGCCTCGCGCAGGAAGCTTTCTTT.

Only one count was recorded for this clone. V gene TRBV6-1 combines with J gene TRBJ2-5; D possibly corresponds to TRBD1 (5 bases). This CDR3 is built from 15 residues. V was clipped by 1 base and J by 4 bases, with 13 bases between them. Germline V lookup: CDR1 MNHNS, CDR2 SASEGT. DNA of the CDR3: TGTGCCAGCAGTGAAGATTGGGGCAGGGCAGAGACCCAGTACTTC. As protein: CASSEDWGRAETQYF.

The V gene is TRBV5-1, the J gene TRBJ2-5, with D uncertain. Germline V lookup: CDR1 SGHRS, CDR2 YFSETQ. This CDR3 is built from 12 residues. Trimming took off 4 bases at V and 4 bases at J, with 8 bases between the two ends. CDR3 in DNA: TGCGCCAGCAGCGGTGACGGAGAGACCCAGTACTTC. It codes for CASSGDGETQYF.

This chain connects TRBV19 to TRBJ1-5; possibly TRBD1 for D (5 bases). This CDR3 is built from 14 residues. V shed 7 bases and J shed 7 bases, with 17 bases lying between them. CDR1 LNHDA and CDR2 SQIVND come from the germline V gene (reference sequence). DNA for the CDR3: TGTGCCAGTATCGGTCAGGGATTTGGGCAGCCCCAGCATTTT. Protein sequence: CASIGQGFGQPQHF.

The CDR3 DNA is TGCGCCAGCAGCCCTTCAGCTCAGGGCGAGCAAGAGCAGTTCTTC. It translates to CASSPSAQGEQEQFF. This chain connects TRBV5-1 to TRBJ2-1; maybe TRBD1 (5 bases). The germline V gene has CDR1 SGHRS and CDR2 YFSETQ. The V and J ends lost 4 bases and 10 bases respectively, with 21 bases between them. The CDR3 has 15 residues.

The chain is built from TRBV14 and TRBJ2-1, with D perhaps being TRBD1 or TRBD2 (5 bases each). The CDR3 is 13 residues long. The germline V and J ends were trimmed by 1 base and 10 bases, with 11 bases remaining between them. The germline CDR1 and CDR2 sequences are SGHDN and FVKESK. DNA of the CDR3: TGTGCCAGCAGCCAAGGGGGGATCCGAGAGCAGTTCTTC. Amino acid sequence: CASSQGGIREQFF.

In this sample, this clone turned up a few times. The chain combines TRBV7-2 with TRBJ1-5; D might be TRBD1 (6 bases). This CDR3 spans 15 amino acids. The germline CDR1 and CDR2 sequences are SGHTA and FQGNSA. V lost 1 base to trimming and J lost 6 bases, with 13 bases between them. For the CDR3, the DNA is TGTGCCAGCAGCTTAGAAGTGGGGGCAGGTCAGCCCCAGCATTTT. Its protein is CASSLEVGAGQPQHF.

Only one count was recorded for this clone. The chain joins TRBV5-4 to TRBJ2-5; unclear D gene. Trimming pared 0 bases from V and 9 bases from J, leaving 12 bases between. CDR1 SGHNT and CDR2 YYREEE come from the germline V gene (reference sequence). The CDR3 totals 13 residues. For the CDR3, the DNA is TGTGCCAGCAGCTTGGCCCCGTCGGAGCCCCAGTACTTC. This encodes CASSLAPSEPQYF.

V is TRBV19 and J is TRBJ1-2, with a weak D call TRBD1 (5 bases). Trimming left V 2 bases short and J 8 bases short, with 12 bases between. The CDR3 sequence is 13 residues long. The germline V gene encodes CDR1 LNHDA and CDR2 SQIVND (reference sequence). CDR3 region: CASSIRGDTGYTF. The CDR3 region has the DNA TGTGCCAGTAGTATAAGAGGGGATACGGGCTACACCTTC.

This clone showed up just a few times. This chain connects TRBV14 to TRBJ1-2; the D is unclear. The CDR3 loop spans 15 amino acids. Trimming cost V 5 bases and J 2 bases, with 15 bases left between them. The V gene's germline CDR1 is SGHDN and CDR2 FVKESK. CDR3 bases: TGTGCCAGCAGCTCCGGGCCCCAGGTCAACTATGGCTACACCTTC. Translation: CASSSGPQVNYGYTF.